A selection of T cell receptor beta chains follows, all from one sample in a study of blood T cell repertoires in COVID-19. Assay used: immunoSEQ multiplex PCR; TCRdb lists only in-frame clones, some missing. Among roughly 350,000 clones listed, 87% were seen once. Material: peripheral blood. These receptors all come from a woman between 45 and 60 years old with COVID-19, enrolled during active disease. Each CDR3 is given with its conserved first and last residue. Each record gives: clone size, V gene, J gene, D gene, CDR3 DNA, CDR3 protein. D genes are given only for firm matches. Expanded clones get a size class; other rows say once, few or many, or leave the size out.

size: NA; V: TRBV29-1; J: TRBJ2-7; D: TRBD1; DNA: TGCAGCGGAAGCCACAGGGGGGAGCAGTACTTC; CDR3: CSGSHRGEQYF
size: NA; V: TRBV6-2/TRBV6-3; J: TRBJ2-7; D: TRBD1; DNA: TGTGCCAGCAGTTACAGGGACAGCTCCTACGAGCAGTACTTC; CDR3: CASSYRDSSYEQYF
size: NA; V: TRBV7-8; J: TRBJ2-7; D: TRBD2; DNA: TGTGCCAGCAGCTTAAGGCTAGCGGCCTACGAGCAGTACTTC; CDR3: CASSLRLAAYEQYF
size: NA; V: TRBV6-2/TRBV6-3; J: TRBJ2-7; D: NA; DNA: TGTGCCAGCAGTGAGATCTACTTGTACTCCTACGAGCAGTACTTC; CDR3: CASSEIYLYSYEQYF
size: once; V: TRBV7-8; J: TRBJ1-2; D: NA; DNA: TGTGCCAGCAGCTTAGACAGGATCGACTATGGCTACACCTTC; CDR3: CASSLDRIDYGYTF
size: NA; V: TRBV6-1; J: TRBJ2-5; D: NA; DNA: TGTGCCAGCAGTGAACCGAGGACCCAGTACTTC; CDR3: CASSEPRTQYF
size: NA; V: TRBV7-3; J: TRBJ1-6; D: TRBD1; DNA: TGTGCCAGCAGTAATACAGGGGTCCATAATTCACCCCTCCACTTT; CDR3: CASSNTGVHNSPLHF
size: NA; V: TRBV19; J: TRBJ2-7; D: NA; DNA: TGTGCCAGTAGTATAAAACACAGGGTAAGCGAGCAGTACTTC; CDR3: CASSIKHRVSEQYF
size: NA; V: TRBV7-9; J: TRBJ2-3; D: TRBD2; DNA: TGTGCCAGCAGCCCAAGGACTAGCGGGAGACCCGATACGCAGTATTTT; CDR3: CASSPRTSGRPDTQYF
size: NA; V: TRBV5-6; J: TRBJ2-7; D: TRBD2; DNA: TGTGCCAGCACATACAGACGCGGGGAGGGAGTGGCCTACGAGCAGTACTTC; CDR3: CASTYRRGEGVAYEQYF
size: few; V: TRBV14; J: TRBJ1-1; D: TRBD1; DNA: TGTGCCAGCAGCCAAGGCGGGACAGGGGGCACTGAAGCTTTCTTT; CDR3: CASSQGGTGGTEAFF
size: NA; V: TRBV14; J: TRBJ2-3; D: TRBD1; DNA: TGTGCCAGCAGCCCCGGGACAGGATACACAGATACGCAGTATTTT; CDR3: CASSPGTGYTDTQYF
size: NA; V: TRBV19; J: TRBJ2-5; D: TRBD2; DNA: TGTGCCAGTAGTAGTCGACTAGCGGGAAAGCTCGTCCAAGAGACCCAGTACTTC; CDR3: CASSSRLAGKLVQETQYF
size: NA; V: TRBV19; J: TRBJ1-2; D: TRBD1; DNA: TGTGCCAGTAGTTCAACCGGGACAGGGGGCGTAGGGCTGTATGGCTACACCTTC; CDR3: CASSSTGTGGVGLYGYTF
size: NA; V: TRBV20-1; J: TRBJ2-1; D: TRBD2; DNA: TGCAGTGCTAGTCTGCCAGCGGGAGGTTTCAATGAGCAGTTCTTC; CDR3: CSASLPAGGFNEQFF
size: NA; V: TRBV6-2/TRBV6-3; J: TRBJ1-1; D: NA; DNA: TGTGCCAGCAGTCCCTACAGGAACACTGAAGCTTTCTTT; CDR3: CASSPYRNTEAFF
size: NA; V: TRBV9; J: TRBJ2-7; D: NA; DNA: TGTGCCAGCAGCGTAGGCCCCTTAGCGGATTACTACGAGCAGTACTTC; CDR3: CASSVGPLADYYEQYF
size: once; V: TRBV6-6; J: TRBJ1-6; D: NA; DNA: TGTGCCAGCAGCCCCCTGACACGGGGGGGGTCACCCCTCCACTTT; CDR3: CASSPLTRGGSPLHF
size: few; V: TRBV2; J: TRBJ1-5; D: NA; DNA: TGTGCCAGCAGTGCCGGACAGATAATAAATCAGCCCCAGCATTTT; CDR3: CASSAGQIINQPQHF
size: NA; V: TRBV12-2; J: TRBJ2-1; D: NA; DNA: TGTGCAAGTCGCTTAGCGGGACTAGCGGGAGGGCGTAGCTCCTACAATGAGCAGTTCTTC; CDR3: CASRLAGLAGGRSSYNEQFF
size: NA; V: TRBV29-1; J: TRBJ2-3; D: NA; DNA: TGCAGCGTTGAAGGGAGCTCTAGCACAGATACGCAGTATTTT; CDR3: CSVEGSSSTDTQYF
size: NA; V: TRBV3-1/TRBV3-2; J: TRBJ2-1; D: TRBD1; DNA: TGTGCCAGCAGCCAGCTCGACAGGGGACATTTAAAGTTGTTCTTC; CDR3: CASSQLDRGHLKLFF
size: NA; V: TRBV6-1; J: TRBJ2-1; D: TRBD2; DNA: TGTGCCAGCAGTGAAGCTAGGACTAGCGGGAGGTGGGATGAGCAGTTCTTC; CDR3: CASSEARTSGRWDEQFF
size: NA; V: TRBV19; J: TRBJ2-7; D: TRBD1; DNA: TGTGCCAGTAGTCGAGGGACAGGTCGGAACTTTTACGAGCAGTACTTC; CDR3: CASSRGTGRNFYEQYF
size: NA; V: TRBV24-1; J: TRBJ2-7; D: NA; DNA: TGTGCCACCAGTGATGGACAGCTCTACGAGCAGTACTTC; CDR3: CATSDGQLYEQYF
size: few; V: TRBV6-5; J: TRBJ2-7; D: TRBD2; DNA: TGTGCCAGCAGCGGGAGGCGCGAGCAGTACTTC; CDR3: CASSGRREQYF
size: NA; V: TRBV6-5; J: TRBJ1-3; D: TRBD1; DNA: TGTGCCAGCAGGGAGACAGGGAGTGGAAACACCATATATTTT; CDR3: CASRETGSGNTIYF
size: NA; V: TRBV4-2; J: TRBJ2-2; D: NA; DNA: TGTGCCAGCAGCCAAGATTTAGCAGGGCTGAACACCGGGGAGCTGTTTTTT; CDR3: CASSQDLAGLNTGELFF
size: NA; V: TRBV7-9; J: TRBJ2-5; D: TRBD1; DNA: TGTGCCAGCAGCCCCCCGACAGGGGAAGAGACCCAGTACTTC; CDR3: CASSPPTGEETQYF
size: NA; V: TRBV23-1; J: TRBJ1-3; D: NA; DNA: TGCGCCAGCAGTCTTAGGCCACCGCCGAGACGGAGGGGAAACACCATATATTTT; CDR3: CASSLRPPPRRRGNTIYF
size: NA; V: TRBV6-6; J: TRBJ1-5; D: NA; DNA: TGTGCCAGCAGTTACTCGAAGGAGGCTCAGCCCCAGCATTTT; CDR3: CASSYSKEAQPQHF
size: NA; V: TRBV5-4; J: TRBJ1-1; D: NA; DNA: TGTGCCAGCAGCCGGGGGGTGGGGGATGGTGAAGCTTTCTTT; CDR3: CASSRGVGDGEAFF
size: NA; V: TRBV6-5; J: TRBJ2-2; D: TRBD1; DNA: TGTGCCAGCAAGCCCGGGACAGGGAGCACCGGGGAGCTGTTTTTT; CDR3: CASKPGTGSTGELFF
size: NA; V: TRBV4-1; J: TRBJ1-4; D: NA; DNA: TGCGCCAGCAGCCGTTATGAGGGTCGGAATGAAAAACTGTTTTTT; CDR3: CASSRYEGRNEKLFF
size: NA; V: TRBV4-2; J: TRBJ1-2; D: TRBD1; DNA: TGTGCCAGCAGCCAGAAGGGACAGTACTATGGCTACACCTTC; CDR3: CASSQKGQYYGYTF
size: NA; V: TRBV6-4; J: TRBJ2-7; D: NA; DNA: TGTGCCAAAGGGTTAGGGCTAGCGCCCTCCTACGAGCAGTACTTC; CDR3: CAKGLGLAPSYEQYF
size: NA; V: TRBV19; J: TRBJ2-3; D: NA; DNA: TGTGCCAGTAGTATAGGGCCAGGGGGCACAGATACGCAGTATTTT; CDR3: CASSIGPGGTDTQYF
size: NA; V: TRBV6-2/TRBV6-3; J: TRBJ1-4; D: NA; DNA: TGTGCCAGCAGTTACTCGGTCGGGGAGACTAATGAAAAACTGTTTTTT; CDR3: CASSYSVGETNEKLFF
size: once; V: TRBV30; J: TRBJ1-3; D: NA; DNA: TGTGCCTGGAGTGGCGGTGGAAACACCATATATTTT; CDR3: CAWSGGGNTIYF
size: NA; V: TRBV10-2; J: TRBJ2-2; D: NA; DNA: TGCGCCAGCAGCAGCGCCCCGGACAGGGAGCTGTTTTTT; CDR3: CASSSAPDRELFF
size: NA; V: TRBV7-9; J: TRBJ1-5; D: NA; DNA: TGTGCCAGCACCCCGGTGGGGCAGCCTAATCAGCCCCAGCATTTT; CDR3: CASTPVGQPNQPQHF